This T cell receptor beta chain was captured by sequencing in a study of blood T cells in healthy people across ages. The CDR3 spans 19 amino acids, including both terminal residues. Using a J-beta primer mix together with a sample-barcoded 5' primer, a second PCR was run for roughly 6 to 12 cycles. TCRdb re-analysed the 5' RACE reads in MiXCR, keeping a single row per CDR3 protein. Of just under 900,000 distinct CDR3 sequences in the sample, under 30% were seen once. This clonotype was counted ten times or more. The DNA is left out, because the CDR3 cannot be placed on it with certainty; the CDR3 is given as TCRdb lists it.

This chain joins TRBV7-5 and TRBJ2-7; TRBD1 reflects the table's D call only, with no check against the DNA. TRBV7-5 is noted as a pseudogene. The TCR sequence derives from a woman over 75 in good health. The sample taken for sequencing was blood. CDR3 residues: CISVSELPRPGTVLYEQYF.